These 9 T cell receptor beta chains originate from one sample sequenced in a study of beta chain features in type 1 diabetes. Investigators reverse transcribed all isolated RNA, so they sequenced expressed TCRB transcripts. TCRdb's copy holds only in-frame clones and misses some; the assay was immunoSEQ multiplex PCR. Among under 200,000 clones, approximately 8.4% were seen once, and the ten largest hold over 2%. The sequenced sample consisted of central memory CD4+ T cells from blood. The receptors stem from a woman aged 18-35 years in good health.

The V and J genes are TRBV30 and TRBJ1-1; the match to TRBD1 covers 9 bases. CDR3 length: 15 amino acids. Per germline, CDR1 GTSNPN and CDR2 SVGIG (reference sequence). Trimming at V came to 4 bases and at J to 1 base, leaving 7 bases not matched to a gene. Here the CDR3 DNA reads TGTGCCTGGAATCGGGACAGGGCGAAGAACACTGAAGCTTTCTTT. Residues: CAWNRDRAKNTEAFF.

The V and J genes are TRBV2 and TRBJ2-2, with D perhaps TRBD1 (6 bases). Germline values: CDR1 SNHLY, CDR2 FYNNEI. Trimming pared 7 bases from V and 5 bases from J, leaving 14 bases between. This CDR3 is built from 14 residues. CDR3 sequence reads: CASTRTEGTGELFF. The CDR3 coding sequence is TGTGCCAGCACCCGGACAGAGGGGACCGGGGAGCTGTTTTTT.

The chain is built from TRBV10-3 and TRBJ2-1; 13 positions agree with TRBD2. The V gene end was trimmed by 7 bases and the J gene end by 5 bases; junction bases not matched to a gene: 2. Germline CDR1 reads ENHRY; CDR2 reads SYGVKD. The CDR3 consists of 14 residues. The CDR3 bases are TGTGCCATCAATACTAGCGGGGGGGACAATGAGCAGTTCTTC. It encodes CAINTSGGDNEQFF.

The chain carries TRBV2 and TRBJ2-1; a weak D match, TRBD1 (6 bases). The V end was cut by 6 bases, the J end by 9 bases, with 15 bases between. The CDR3 is 13 residues long. CDR1 and CDR2 from the germline V gene are SNHLY and FYNNEI. The DNA for the CDR3 is TGTGCCAGCAGAGCCGAACAGGGAAGTGAGCAGTTCTTC. It codes for CASRAEQGSEQFF.

This clone appeared a few times. This chain connects TRBV6-1 to TRBJ2-7, with D possibly being TRBD2 (6 bases). The CDR3 sequence is 14 residues long. Trimming cost V 6 bases and J 0 bases, with 12 bases left between them. CDR1 is MNHNS, CDR2 SASEGT, per germline. Here the CDR3 reads CASSPDGSSYEQYF. DNA of the CDR3: TGTGCCAGCAGCCCCGACGGGAGCTCCTACGAGCAGTACTTC.

The rearrangement uses TRBV2 and TRBJ1-5; the match to TRBD1 covers 9 bases. In germline, CDR1 is SNHLY, CDR2 FYNNEI. Losses at the gene ends were 6 bases for V and 1 base for J; bases not matched to a gene: 4. CDR3 size: 15 residues. Here the CDR3 reads CASSQTGGSNQPQHF. The CDR3 region has the DNA TGTGCCAGCAGCCAGACAGGGGGAAGCAATCAGCCCCAGCATTTT. Drawing the rest from reference TRBV2 and TRBJ1-5, the complete variable domain is EPEVTQTPSHQVTQMGQEVILRCVPISNHLYFYWYRQILGQKVEFLVSFYNNEISEKSEIFDDQFSVERPDGSNFTLKIRSTKLEDSAMYFCASSQTGGSNQPQHFGDGTRLSIL.

The rearrangement uses TRBV7-8 and TRBJ2-1; D remains ambiguous. V was shortened by 5 bases and J by 9 bases, with 8 bases between the two germline ends. Germline assignment: CDR1 SGHVS and CDR2 FQNEAQ. CDR3 length: 11 residues. CDR3 residues: CASSLLVEQFF. CDR3 sequence (DNA): TGTGCCAGCAGCCTACTCGTTGAGCAGTTCTTC.

The V and J genes are TRBV11-2 and TRBJ2-1; 7 bases line up with TRBD2. V trimming: 4 bases; J trimming: 11 bases; junction bases outside the gene matches: 5. The CDR3 runs to 12 residues. The V gene's germline CDR1 is SGHAT and CDR2 FQNNGV. CDR3 loop: CASSSGRDQQFF. Written as DNA, the CDR3 is TGTGCCAGCAGCTCGGGGAGGGACCAGCAGTTCTTC.

This clone has only a few counts. Other DNA sequences in the same sample also yield this CDR3. CDR3: CASSPGQATDTQYF. For the CDR3, the DNA is TGCGCCAGCAGCCCGGGACAGGCCACAGATACGCAGTATTTT. The V and J genes are TRBV5-1 and TRBJ2-3, with 8 bases identical to TRBD1. Germline CDR1 reads SGHRS; CDR2 reads YFSETQ. The CDR3 contains 14 residues. With 4 bases clipped from V and 2 bases from J, the junction kept 3 bases outside the gene matches. Full variable domain (outside the CDR3, taken from reference TRBV5-1 and TRBJ2-3): KAGVTQTPRYLIKTRGQQVTLSCSPISGHRSVSWYQQTPGQGLQFLFEYFSETQRNKGNFPGRFSGRQFSNSRSEMNVSTLELGDSALYLCASSPGQATDTQYFGPGTRLTVL.